This TCR beta chain was identified in a study of blood T cell repertoires in COVID-19. Study details: There were acute and convalescent COVID-19 samples, and they came from the United States, Italy and Spain. T cells, B-cell-depleted T cells, or PBMCs supplied cDNA or gDNA.

The trim removed 0 bases at V and 4 bases at J, leaving 4 bases unmatched. CDR1 SGHRS and CDR2 YFSETQ come from the germline V gene. CDR3 length equals 15 residues. The authors' processing: Using reference gene primer amplification, nucleated cell counts were estimated. Generated by immunoSEQ multiplex PCR, the TCRdb table keeps only in-frame clones and is missing some. V and J calls and clone size are copied from that table; D and trimming were computed from the DNA. This sample yields about 240,000 clones, of which 83% are seen a single time; about 3.6% belongs to the top ten. A PCR-confirmed or clinician-diagnosed COVID-19 case had contacted exposed participants within 2 weeks of entry.

The TCR sequence derives from a woman in her thirties or forties who had been exposed to COVID-19. Source material: PBMCs or T cells enriched from blood (not recorded which). This chain links TRBV5-1 with TRBJ2-3; TRBD2 agrees at 8 bases. The CDR3 region is CASSLAGTSSDTQYF. DNA for the CDR3: TGCGCCAGCAGCTTGGCGGGGACTAGTTCAGATACGCAGTATTTT. The full variable domain, its missing parts supplied by reference TRBV5-1 and TRBJ2-3, is KAGVTQTPRYLIKTRGQQVTLSCSPISGHRSVSWYQQTPGQGLQFLFEYFSETQRNKGNFPGRFSGRQFSNSRSEMNVSTLELGDSALYLCASSLAGTSSDTQYFGPGTRLTVL.